This T cell receptor beta chain was found in a study of blood T cell repertoires in COVID-19. This clone appeared once. TCRdb keeps only in-frame clones here, not all; method: immunoSEQ multiplex PCR. In the table there are approximately 100,000 clones, around 87% of which are singletons. The origin of this receptor is a woman older than 75 with acute or convalescent COVID-19. Material for sequencing was peripheral blood.

This CDR3 reads CASSQPGRGRGLAFF. The CDR3 region has the DNA TGCGCCAGCAGCCAACCGGGAAGAGGACGAGGGTTGGCTTTCTTT. The chain carries TRBV4-1 and TRBJ1-1; D ambiguous. The V gene's germline CDR1 is MGHRA and CDR2 YSYEKL. V lost 2 bases and J 11 bases, leaving 21 bases between the germline ends. The CDR3 is 15 residues long.